Given below is one TCR beta chain in context. Its antigen is still unknown. The sample comes from a study of human T cells and chemical hapten exposure. The CDR3 totals 15 residues. V was trimmed by 8 bases and J by 1 base, leaving 17 bases between them. The study's library attached unique molecular identifiers to single cDNA molecules. TCRdb passed the RACE reads through MiXCR, listing each CDR3 protein once. The data show more than 110,000 distinct CDR3 sequences, over 9.5% seen once. The sample's time point: patch test 2, 6 weeks after DPC sensitization. The treatment was: therapeutic diphenylcyclopropenone sensitization with weekly scalp DPC. Study-wide results and limits: Against controls, expanded TCRs gave rise to significantly more large CDR3 similarity clusters.

This chain links TRBV12-3 or TRBV12-4 with TRBJ1-1; D is uncertain. This TCR came from a woman aged 50 to 60 with alopecia areata. Some clones in this sample may be carry-over from other donors' samples. Sequenced here: whole blood, sampled in connection with sensitization to the hapten diphenylcyclopropenone (DPC). The CDR3 nucleotides read TGTGCCAGCTTGGGTGGAGGTAGTAAGAACACTGAAGCTTTCTTT. It specifies CASLGGGSKNTEAFF.